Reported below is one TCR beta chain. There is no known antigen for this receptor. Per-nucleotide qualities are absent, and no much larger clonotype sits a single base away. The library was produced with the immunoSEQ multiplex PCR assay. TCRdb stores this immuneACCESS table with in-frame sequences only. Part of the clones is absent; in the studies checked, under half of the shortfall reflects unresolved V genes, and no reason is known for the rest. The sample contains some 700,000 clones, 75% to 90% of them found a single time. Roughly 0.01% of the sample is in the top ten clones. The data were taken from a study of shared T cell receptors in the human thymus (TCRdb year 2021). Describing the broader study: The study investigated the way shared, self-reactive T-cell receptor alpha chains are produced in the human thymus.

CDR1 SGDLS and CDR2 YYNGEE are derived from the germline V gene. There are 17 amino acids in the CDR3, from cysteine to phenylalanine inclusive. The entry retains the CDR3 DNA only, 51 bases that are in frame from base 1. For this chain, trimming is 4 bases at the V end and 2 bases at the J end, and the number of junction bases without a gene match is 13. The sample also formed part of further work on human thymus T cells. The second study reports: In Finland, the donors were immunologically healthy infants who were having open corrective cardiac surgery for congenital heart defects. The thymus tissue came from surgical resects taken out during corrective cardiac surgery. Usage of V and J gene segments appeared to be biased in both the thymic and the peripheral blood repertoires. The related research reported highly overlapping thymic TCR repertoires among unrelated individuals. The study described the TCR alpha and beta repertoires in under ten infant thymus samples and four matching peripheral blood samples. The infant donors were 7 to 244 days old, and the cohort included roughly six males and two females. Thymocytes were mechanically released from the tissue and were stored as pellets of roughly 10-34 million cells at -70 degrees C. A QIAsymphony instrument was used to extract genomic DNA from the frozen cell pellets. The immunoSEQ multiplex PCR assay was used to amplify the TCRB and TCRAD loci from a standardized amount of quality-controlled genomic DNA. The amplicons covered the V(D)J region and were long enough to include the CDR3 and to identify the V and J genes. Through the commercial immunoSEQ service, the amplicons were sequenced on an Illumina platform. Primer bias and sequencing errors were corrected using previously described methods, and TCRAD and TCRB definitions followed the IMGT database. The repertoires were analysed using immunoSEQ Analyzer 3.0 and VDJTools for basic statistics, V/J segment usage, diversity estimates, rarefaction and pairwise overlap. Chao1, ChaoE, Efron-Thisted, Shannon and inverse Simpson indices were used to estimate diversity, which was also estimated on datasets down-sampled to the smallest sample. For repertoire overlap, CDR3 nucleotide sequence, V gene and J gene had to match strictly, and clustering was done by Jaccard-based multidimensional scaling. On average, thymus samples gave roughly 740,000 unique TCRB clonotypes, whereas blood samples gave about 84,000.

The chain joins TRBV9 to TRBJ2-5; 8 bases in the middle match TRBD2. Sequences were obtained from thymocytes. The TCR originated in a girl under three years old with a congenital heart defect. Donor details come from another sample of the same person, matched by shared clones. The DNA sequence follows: TGTGCCAGCAGCCCGGGAGTAATCAGCGGGGGACAAGAGACCCAGTACTTC. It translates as CASSPGVISGGQETQYF.